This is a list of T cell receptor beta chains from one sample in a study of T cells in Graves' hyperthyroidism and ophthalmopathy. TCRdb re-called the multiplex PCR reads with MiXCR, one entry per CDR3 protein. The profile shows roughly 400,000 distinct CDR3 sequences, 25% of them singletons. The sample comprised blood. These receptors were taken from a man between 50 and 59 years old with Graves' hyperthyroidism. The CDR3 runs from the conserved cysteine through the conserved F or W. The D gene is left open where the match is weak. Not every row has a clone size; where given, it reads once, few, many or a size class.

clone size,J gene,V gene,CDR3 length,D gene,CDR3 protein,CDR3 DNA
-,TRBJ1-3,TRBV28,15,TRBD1,CASRGQGLSGNTIYF,TGTGCCAGCAGGGGACAGGGGTTGAGTGGAAACACCATATATTTT
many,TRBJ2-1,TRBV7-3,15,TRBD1,CASSLGQGAYNEQFF,TGTGCCAGCAGCCTTGGACAGGGGGCCTACAATGAGCAGTTCTTC
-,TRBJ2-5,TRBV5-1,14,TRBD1,CASRTGGSQETQYF,TGCGCCAGCAGGACAGGGGGCAGTCAAGAGACCCAGTACTTC
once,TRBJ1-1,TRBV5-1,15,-,CASSAPAGGNTEAFF,TGCGCCAGCAGCGCGCCCGCCGGGGGAAACACTGAAGCTTTCTTT
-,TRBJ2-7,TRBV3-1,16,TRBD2,CASSHHSGRNPYEQYF,TGTGCCAGCAGCCACCATAGCGGGAGAAACCCCTACGAGCAGTACTTC
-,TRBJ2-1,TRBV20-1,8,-,CSARGQFF,TGCAGTGCTAGGGGTCAGTTCTTC
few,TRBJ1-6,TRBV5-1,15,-,CASTLVGGSNSPLHF,TGCGCCAGCACTCTGGTGGGGGGGTCTAATTCACCCCTCCACTTT
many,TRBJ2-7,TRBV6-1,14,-,CASSLAGASYEQYF,TGTGCCAGCAGCTTAGCCGGGGCCAGCTACGAGCAGTACTTC
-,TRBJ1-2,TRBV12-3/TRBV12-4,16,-,CASSLRPGRGNYGYTF,TGTGCCAGCAGTTTAAGACCGGGACGAGGGAACTATGGCTACACCTTC
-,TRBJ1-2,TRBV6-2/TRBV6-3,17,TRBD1,CASSYIRTGLGNYGYTF,TGTGCCAGCAGTTACATCCGGACAGGGTTGGGAAACTATGGCTACACCTTC
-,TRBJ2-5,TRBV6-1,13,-,CASRPPGGETQYF,TGTGCCAGCAGACCCCCTGGAGGGGAGACCCAGTACTTC
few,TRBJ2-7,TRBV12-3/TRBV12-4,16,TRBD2,CASSFGVAGDIYEQYF,TGTGCCAGCAGTTTCGGAGTAGCGGGAGATATCTACGAGCAGTACTTC
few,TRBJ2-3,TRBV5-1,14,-,CASSLAGSYDTQYF,TGCGCCAGCAGCTTGGCCGGGAGCTACGATACGCAGTATTTT
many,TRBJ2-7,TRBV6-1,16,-,CASRTSPGSLPSEQYF,TGTGCCAGCAGGACTTCACCGGGATCGCTTCCTTCCGAGCAGTACTTC
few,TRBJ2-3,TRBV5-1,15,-,CASSLAGHRTDTQYF,TGCGCCAGCAGCTTGGCGGGACACCGCACAGATACGCAGTATTTT
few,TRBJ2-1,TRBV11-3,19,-,CASSPSARDRQGEFLEQFF,TGTGCCAGCAGCCCCTCGGCGCGGGACCGACAGGGAGAGTTTTTGGAGCAGTTCTTC
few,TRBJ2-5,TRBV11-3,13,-,CASSPGGWKTQYF,TGTGCCAGCAGCCCAGGAGGATGGAAGACCCAGTACTTC
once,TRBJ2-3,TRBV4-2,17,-,CASSQEVVGSGTDTQYF,TGTGCCAGCAGCCAAGAGGTTGTCGGGAGTGGCACAGATACGCAGTATTTT
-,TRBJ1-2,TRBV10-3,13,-,CAITTGADLGYTF,TGTGCCATCACGACGGGGGCAGATCTTGGCTACACCTTC
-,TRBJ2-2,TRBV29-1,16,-,CSVGPPGHQNTGELFF,TGCAGCGTCGGACCACCGGGACACCAGAACACCGGGGAGCTGTTTTTT
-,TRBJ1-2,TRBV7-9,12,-,CASSKTEDGYTF,TGTGCCAGCAGCAAGACAGAGGATGGCTACACCTTC
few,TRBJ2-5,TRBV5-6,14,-,CASSFRAGIETQYF,TGTGCCAGCAGTTTCAGGGCAGGGATAGAGACCCAGTACTTC
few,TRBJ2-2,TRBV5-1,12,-,CASSASAGELFF,TGCGCCAGCAGCGCTAGCGCCGGGGAGCTGTTTTTT
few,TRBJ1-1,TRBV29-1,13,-,CSVEYGTANEAFF,TGCAGCGTTGAATACGGTACGGCTAATGAAGCTTTCTTT
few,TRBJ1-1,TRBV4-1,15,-,CASSHIARTNTEAFF,TGCGCCAGCAGCCATATTGCACGTACGAACACTGAAGCTTTCTTT
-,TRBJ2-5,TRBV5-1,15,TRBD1,CASSSTPGQGGTQYF,TGCGCCAGCAGCTCGACCCCTGGACAGGGTGGGACCCAGTACTTC